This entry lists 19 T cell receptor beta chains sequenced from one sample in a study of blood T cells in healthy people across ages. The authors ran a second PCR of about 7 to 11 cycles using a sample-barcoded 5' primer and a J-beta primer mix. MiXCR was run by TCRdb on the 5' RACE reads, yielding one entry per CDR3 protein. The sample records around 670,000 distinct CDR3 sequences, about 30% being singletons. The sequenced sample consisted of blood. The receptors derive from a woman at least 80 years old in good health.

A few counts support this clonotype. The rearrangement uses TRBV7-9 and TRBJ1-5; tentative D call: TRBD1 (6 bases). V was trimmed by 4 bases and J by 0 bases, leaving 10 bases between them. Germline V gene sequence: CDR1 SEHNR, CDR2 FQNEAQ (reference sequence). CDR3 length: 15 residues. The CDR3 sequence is CASSSQGHSNQPQHF. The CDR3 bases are TGTGCCAGCAGCTCGCAGGGACATAGCAATCAGCCCCAGCATTTT.

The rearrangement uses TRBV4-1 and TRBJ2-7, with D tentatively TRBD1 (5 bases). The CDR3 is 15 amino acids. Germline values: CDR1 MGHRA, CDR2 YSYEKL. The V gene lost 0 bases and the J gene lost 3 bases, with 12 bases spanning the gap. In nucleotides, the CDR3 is TGCGCCAGCAGCCAAGATCTCGCCAGGGTCTACGAGCAGTACTTC. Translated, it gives CASSQDLARVYEQYF.

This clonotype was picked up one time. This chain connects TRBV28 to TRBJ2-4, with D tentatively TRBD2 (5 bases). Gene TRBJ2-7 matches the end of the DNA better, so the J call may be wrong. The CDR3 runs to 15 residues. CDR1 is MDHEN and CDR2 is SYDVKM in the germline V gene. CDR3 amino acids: CASSFIGNSNYEQYF. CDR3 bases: TGTGCCAGCAGTTTTATCGGGAACAGCAACTACGAGCAGTACTTC.

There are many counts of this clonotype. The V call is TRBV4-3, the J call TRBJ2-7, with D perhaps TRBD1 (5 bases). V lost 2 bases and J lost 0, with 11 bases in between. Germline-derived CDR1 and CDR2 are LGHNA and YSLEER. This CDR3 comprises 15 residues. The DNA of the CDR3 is TGCGCCAGCAGCCAACATCAGGGAACCTCCTACGAGCAGTACTTC. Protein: CASSQHQGTSYEQYF.

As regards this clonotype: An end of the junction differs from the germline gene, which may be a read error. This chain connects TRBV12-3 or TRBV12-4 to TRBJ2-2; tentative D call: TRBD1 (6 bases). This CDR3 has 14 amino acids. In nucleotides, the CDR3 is TGTGCCAGCAGGCTGACAGGAAACACCGGGGAGCCGTTTTTT. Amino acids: CASRLTGNTGEPFF.

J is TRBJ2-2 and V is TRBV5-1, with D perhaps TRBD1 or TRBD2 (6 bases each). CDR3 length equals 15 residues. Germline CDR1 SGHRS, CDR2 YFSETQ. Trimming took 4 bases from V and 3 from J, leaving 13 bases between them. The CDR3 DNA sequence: TGCGCCAGCAGCGGGAGGACAGCTTACACCGGGGAGCTGTTTTTT. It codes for CASSGRTAYTGELFF.

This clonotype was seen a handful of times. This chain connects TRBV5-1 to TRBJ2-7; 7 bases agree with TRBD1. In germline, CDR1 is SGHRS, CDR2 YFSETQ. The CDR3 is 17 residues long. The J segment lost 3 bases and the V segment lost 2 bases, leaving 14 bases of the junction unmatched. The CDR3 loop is CASSFIVGQARSYEQYF. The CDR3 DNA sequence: TGCGCCAGCAGCTTTATTGTCGGACAGGCTAGAAGCTACGAGCAGTACTTC.

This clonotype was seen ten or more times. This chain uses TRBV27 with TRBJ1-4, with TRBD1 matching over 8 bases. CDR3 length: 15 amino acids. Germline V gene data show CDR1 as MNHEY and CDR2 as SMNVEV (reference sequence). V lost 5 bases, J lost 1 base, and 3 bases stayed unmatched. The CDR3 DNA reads TGTGCCAGCAGTCTCGGACAGGGAACTAATGAAAAACTGTTTTTT. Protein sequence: CASSLGQGTNEKLFF. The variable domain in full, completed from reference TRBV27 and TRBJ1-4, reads EAQVTQNPRYLITVTGKKLTVTCSQNMNHEYMSWYRQDPGLGLRQIYYSMNVEVTDKGDVPEGYKVSRKEKRNFPLILESPSPNQTSLYFCASSLGQGTNEKLFFGSGTQLSVL.

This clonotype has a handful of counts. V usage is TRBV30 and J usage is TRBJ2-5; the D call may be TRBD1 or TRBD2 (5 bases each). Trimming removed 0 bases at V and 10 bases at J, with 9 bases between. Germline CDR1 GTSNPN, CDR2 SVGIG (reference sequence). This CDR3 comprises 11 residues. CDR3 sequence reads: CAWSVVGVQYF. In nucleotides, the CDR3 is TGTGCCTGGAGTGTAGTGGGGGTCCAGTACTTC.

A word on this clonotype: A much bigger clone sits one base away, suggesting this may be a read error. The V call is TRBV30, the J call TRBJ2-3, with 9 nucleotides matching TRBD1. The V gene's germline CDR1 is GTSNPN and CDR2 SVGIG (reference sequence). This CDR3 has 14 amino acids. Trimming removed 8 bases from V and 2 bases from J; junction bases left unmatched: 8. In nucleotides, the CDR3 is TGTGCCCGGACAGGGGCACGGAACACAGATACGCAGTATTTT. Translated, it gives CARTGARNTDTQYF.

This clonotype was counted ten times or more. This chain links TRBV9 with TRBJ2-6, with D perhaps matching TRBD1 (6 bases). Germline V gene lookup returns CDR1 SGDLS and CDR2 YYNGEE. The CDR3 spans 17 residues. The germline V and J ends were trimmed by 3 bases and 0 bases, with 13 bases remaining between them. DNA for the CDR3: TGTGCCAGCAGCGGTCGACAGGTACACTCTGGGGCCAACGTCCTGACTTTC. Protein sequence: CASSGRQVHSGANVLTF.

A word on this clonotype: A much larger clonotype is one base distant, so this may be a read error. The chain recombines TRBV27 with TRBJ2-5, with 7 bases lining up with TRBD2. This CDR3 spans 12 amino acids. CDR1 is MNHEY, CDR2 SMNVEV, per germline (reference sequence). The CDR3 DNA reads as TGTGCCAGCAGTTTATTGGGGGGGAGAGAGTGCTTC. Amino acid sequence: CASSLLGGRECF.

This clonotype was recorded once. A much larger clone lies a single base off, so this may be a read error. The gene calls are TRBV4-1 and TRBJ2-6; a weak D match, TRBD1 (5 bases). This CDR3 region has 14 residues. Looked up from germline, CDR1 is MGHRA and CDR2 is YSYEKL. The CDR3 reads CASNLQAGANVRTF. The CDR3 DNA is TGCGCCAGCAACTTACAGGCTGGGGCCAACGTCCGGACTTTC.

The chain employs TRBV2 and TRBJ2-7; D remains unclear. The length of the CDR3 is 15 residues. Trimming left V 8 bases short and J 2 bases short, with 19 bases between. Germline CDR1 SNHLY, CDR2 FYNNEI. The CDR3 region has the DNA TGTGCCAGCGCCGATTCGGCCTTGAAACCCTACGAGCAGTACTTC. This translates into CASADSALKPYEQYF.

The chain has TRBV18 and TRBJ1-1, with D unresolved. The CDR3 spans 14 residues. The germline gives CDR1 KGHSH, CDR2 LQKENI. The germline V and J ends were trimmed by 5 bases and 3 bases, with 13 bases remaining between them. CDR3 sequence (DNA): TGTGCCAGCTCAACCCAGCGGGTAGACACTGAAGCTTTCTTT. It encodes CASSTQRVDTEAFF.

CDR3: CASSYSLGNTEAFF. CDR3 DNA sequence: TGTGCCAGCAGTTACTCCCTAGGCAACACTGAAGCTTTCTTT. The J gene is TRBJ1-1, the V gene TRBV6-2 or TRBV6-3; D is unclear. The CDR3 is made up of 14 amino acids. The V gene lost 0 bases and the J gene lost 2 bases, with 7 bases spanning the gap. Per germline, CDR1 MNHEY and CDR2 SVGEGT.

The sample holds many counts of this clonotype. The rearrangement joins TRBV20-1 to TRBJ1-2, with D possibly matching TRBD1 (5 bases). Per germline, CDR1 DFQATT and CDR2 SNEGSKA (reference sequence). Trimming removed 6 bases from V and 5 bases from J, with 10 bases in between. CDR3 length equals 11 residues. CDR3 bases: TGCAGTGCCGTCACAGGTTATGGCTACACCTTC. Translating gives CSAVTGYGYTF.

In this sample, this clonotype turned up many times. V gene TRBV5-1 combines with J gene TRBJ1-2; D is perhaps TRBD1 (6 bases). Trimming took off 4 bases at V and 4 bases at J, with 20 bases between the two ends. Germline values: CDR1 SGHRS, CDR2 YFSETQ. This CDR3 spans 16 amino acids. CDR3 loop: CASSPKDRTRGYGYTF. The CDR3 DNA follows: TGCGCCAGCAGCCCAAAAGACAGGACTCGTGGCTATGGCTACACCTTC.

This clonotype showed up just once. The CDR3 sequence is CASSFPALAGGTDTGELFF. The CDR3 nucleotides read TGTGCCAGCAGCTTCCCGGCACTAGCGGGGGGGACAGACACCGGGGAGCTGTTTTTT. This rearrangement joins TRBV7-8 to TRBJ2-2, with 13 bases fitting TRBD2. V shed 3 bases and J 3 bases; nucleotides not matched to a gene: 10. There are 19 residues in the CDR3. Germline V CDR1 and CDR2: SGHVS, FQNEAQ. Using reference TRBV7-8 and TRBJ2-2 for the parts outside the CDR3, the full variable domain is GAGVSQSPRYKVAKRGQDVALRCDPISGHVSLFWYQQALGQGPEFLTYFQNEAQLDKSGLPSDRFFAERPEGSVSTLKIQRTQQEDSAVYLCASSFPALAGGTDTGELFFGEGSRLTVL.